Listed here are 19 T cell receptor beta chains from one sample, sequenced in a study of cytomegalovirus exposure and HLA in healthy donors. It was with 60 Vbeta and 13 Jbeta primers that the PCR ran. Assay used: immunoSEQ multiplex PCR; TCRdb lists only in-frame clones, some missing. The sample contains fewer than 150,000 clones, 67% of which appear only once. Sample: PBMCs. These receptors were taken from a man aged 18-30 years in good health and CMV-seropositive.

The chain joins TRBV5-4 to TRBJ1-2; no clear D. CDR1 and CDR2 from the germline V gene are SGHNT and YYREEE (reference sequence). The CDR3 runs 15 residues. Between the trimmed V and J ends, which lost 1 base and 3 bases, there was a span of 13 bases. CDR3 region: CASSLSKELHYGYTF. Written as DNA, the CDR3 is TGTGCCAGCAGCTTGTCAAAGGAACTACACTATGGCTACACCTTC.

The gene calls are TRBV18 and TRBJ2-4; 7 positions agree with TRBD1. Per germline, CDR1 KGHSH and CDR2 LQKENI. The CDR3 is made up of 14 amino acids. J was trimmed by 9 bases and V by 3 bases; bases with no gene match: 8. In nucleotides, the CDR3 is TGTGCCAGCTCACCCGAGGGGGCTGGGGGCATTCAGTACTTC. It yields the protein CASSPEGAGGIQYF.

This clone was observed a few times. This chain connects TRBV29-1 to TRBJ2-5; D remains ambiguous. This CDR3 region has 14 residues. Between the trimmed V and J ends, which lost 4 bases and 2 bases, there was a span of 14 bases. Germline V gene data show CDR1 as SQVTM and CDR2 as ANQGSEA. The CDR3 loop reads CSVVVKGAQETQYF. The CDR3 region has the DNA TGCAGCGTTGTGGTCAAAGGAGCACAAGAGACCCAGTACTTC.

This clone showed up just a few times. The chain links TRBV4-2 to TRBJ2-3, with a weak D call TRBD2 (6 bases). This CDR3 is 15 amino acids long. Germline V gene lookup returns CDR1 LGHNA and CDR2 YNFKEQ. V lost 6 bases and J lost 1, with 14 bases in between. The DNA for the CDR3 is TGTGCCAGCAGTACCCTTGCGGGACGCACAGATACGCAGTATTTT. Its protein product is CASSTLAGRTDTQYF.

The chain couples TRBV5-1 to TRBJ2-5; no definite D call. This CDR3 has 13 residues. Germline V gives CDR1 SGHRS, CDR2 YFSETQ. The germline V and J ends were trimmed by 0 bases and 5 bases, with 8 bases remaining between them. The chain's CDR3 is CASSLAVRETQYF. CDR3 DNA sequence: TGCGCCAGCAGCTTGGCGGTCCGGGAGACCCAGTACTTC.

The chain's CDR3 is CASTEGGGGMNTEAFF. CDR3 DNA sequence: TGTGCCAGCACAGAGGGGGGGGGCGGGATGAACACTGAAGCTTTCTTT. The rearrangement uses TRBV5-4 and TRBJ1-1, with D maybe TRBD1 (6 bases). Germline-derived CDR1 and CDR2 are SGHNT and YYREEE (reference sequence). Trimming cost V 6 bases and J 0 bases, with 18 bases left between them. The CDR3 is 16 residues long.

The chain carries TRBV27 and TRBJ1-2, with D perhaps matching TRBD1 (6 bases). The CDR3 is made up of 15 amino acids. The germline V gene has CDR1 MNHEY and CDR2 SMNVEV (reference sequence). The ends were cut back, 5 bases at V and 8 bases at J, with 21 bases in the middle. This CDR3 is CASSPMDSPRVGYTF. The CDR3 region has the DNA TGTGCCAGCAGTCCGATGGACAGTCCCCGCGTAGGCTACACCTTC.

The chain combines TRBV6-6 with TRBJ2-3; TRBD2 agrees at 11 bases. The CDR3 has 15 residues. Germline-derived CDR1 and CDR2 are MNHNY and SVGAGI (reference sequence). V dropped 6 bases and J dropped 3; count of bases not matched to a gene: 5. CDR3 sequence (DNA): TGTGCCAGCAGCGATCTAGCGGGGGGTACAGATACGCAGTATTTT. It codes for CASSDLAGGTDTQYF.

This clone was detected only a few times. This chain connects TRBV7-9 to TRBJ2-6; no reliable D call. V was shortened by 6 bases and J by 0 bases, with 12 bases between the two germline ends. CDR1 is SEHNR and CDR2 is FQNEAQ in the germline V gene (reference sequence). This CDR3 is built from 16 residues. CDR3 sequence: CASSSGPYSGANVLTF. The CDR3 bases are TGTGCCAGCAGTTCAGGCCCCTACTCTGGGGCCAACGTCCTGACTTTC.

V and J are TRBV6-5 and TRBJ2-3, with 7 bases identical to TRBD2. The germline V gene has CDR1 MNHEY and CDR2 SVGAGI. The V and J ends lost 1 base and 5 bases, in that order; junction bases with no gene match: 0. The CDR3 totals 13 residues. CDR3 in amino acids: CASSYWGGDTQYF. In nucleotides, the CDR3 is TGTGCCAGCAGTTACTGGGGGGGAGATACGCAGTATTTT.

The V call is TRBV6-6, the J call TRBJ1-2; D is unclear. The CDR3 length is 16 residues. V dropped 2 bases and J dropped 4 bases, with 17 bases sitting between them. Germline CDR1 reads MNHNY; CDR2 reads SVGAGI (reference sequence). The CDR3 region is CASSYGQRVLGYGYTF. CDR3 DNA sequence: TGTGCCAGCAGTTACGGTCAGAGGGTCTTGGGCTATGGCTACACCTTC.

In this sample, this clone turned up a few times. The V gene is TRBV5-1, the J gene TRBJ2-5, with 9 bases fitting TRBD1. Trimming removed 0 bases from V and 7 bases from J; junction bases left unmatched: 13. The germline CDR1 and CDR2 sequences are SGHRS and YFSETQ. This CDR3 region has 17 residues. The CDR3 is CASSLVMGTGLIGTQYF. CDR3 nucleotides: TGCGCCAGCAGCTTGGTGATGGGGACAGGGCTCATAGGGACCCAGTACTTC.

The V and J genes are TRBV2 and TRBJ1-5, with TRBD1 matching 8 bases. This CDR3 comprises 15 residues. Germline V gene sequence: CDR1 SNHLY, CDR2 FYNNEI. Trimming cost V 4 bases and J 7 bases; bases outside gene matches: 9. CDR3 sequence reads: CASSVAGGAGQPQHF. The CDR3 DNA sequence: TGTGCCAGCAGTGTTGCAGGGGGCGCTGGACAGCCCCAGCATTTT.

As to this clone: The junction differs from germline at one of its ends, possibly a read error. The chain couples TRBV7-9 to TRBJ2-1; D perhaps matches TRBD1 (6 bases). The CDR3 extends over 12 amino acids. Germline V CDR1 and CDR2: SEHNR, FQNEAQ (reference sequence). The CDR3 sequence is CSSSLAGDEQFF. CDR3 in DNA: TGTTCCAGCAGCTTAGCAGGGGATGAGCAGTTCTTC.

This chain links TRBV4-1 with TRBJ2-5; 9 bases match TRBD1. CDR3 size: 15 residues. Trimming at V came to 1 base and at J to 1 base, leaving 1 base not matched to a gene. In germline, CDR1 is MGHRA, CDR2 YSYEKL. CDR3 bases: TGCGCCAGCAGCCAAGTGACAGGGGGCCAAGAGACCCAGTACTTC. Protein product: CASSQVTGGQETQYF.

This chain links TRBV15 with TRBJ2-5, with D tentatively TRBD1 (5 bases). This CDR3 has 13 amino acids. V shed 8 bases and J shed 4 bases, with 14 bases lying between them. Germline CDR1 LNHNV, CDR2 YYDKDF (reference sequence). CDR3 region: CATADTSIETQYF. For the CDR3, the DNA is TGTGCCACCGCGGACACCTCGATAGAGACCCAGTACTTC.

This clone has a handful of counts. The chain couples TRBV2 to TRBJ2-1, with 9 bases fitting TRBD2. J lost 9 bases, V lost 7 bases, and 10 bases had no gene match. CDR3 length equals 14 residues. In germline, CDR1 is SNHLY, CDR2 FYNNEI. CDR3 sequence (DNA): TGTGCCAGCAACAGCCCTAGCGGGGCCGGTGAGCAGTTCTTC. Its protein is CASNSPSGAGEQFF. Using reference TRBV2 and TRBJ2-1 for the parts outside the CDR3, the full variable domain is EPEVTQTPSHQVTQMGQEVILRCVPISNHLYFYWYRQILGQKVEFLVSFYNNEISEKSEIFDDQFSVERPDGSNFTLKIRSTKLEDSAMYFCASNSPSGAGEQFFGPGTRLTVL.

The CDR3 bases are TGTGCCAGCAGCCGCCCGGGACAGGCTAATGAAAAACTGTTTTTT. Protein product: CASSRPGQANEKLFF. This chain joins TRBV5-4 and TRBJ1-4; TRBD1 matches 8 bases. Germline-derived CDR1 and CDR2 are SGHNT and YYREEE (reference sequence). V was clipped by 4 bases and J by 3 bases; unmatched bases: 5. This CDR3 has 15 amino acids.

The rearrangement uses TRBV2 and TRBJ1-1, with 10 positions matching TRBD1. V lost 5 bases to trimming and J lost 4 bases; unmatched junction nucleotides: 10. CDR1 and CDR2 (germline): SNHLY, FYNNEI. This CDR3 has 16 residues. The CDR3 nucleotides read TGTGCCAGCAGTCCGACCACCGGGACAGGGGTCACTGAAGCTTTCTTT. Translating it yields CASSPTTGTGVTEAFF.